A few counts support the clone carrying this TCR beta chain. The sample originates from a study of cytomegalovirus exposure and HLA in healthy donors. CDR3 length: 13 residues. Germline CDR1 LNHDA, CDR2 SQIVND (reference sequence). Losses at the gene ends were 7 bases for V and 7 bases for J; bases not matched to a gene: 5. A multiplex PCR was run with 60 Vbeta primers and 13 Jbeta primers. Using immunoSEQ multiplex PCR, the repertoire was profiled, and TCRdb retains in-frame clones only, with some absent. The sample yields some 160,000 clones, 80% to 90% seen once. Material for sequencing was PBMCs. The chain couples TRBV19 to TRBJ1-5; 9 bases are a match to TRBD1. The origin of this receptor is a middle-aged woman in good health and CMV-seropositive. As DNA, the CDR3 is TGTGCCAGTACCTCTGGACAGGGGCAGCCCCAGCATTTT. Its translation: CASTSGQGQPQHF.